A selection of T cell receptor beta chains follows, all from one sample in a study of brain T cells in children with intractable seizures. The protocol was immunoSEQ multiplex PCR, while the TCRdb copy is restricted to in-frame clones and leaves out a portion. The sample yields fewer than 80,000 clones, roughly 95% seen once. Specimen: peripheral blood, collected at surgery. Source of these receptors: a boy under two years old with focal cortical dysplasia and intractable seizures. Both conserved end residues are part of each CDR3. The order of the fields is J gene, V gene, CDR3 protein.

J: TRBJ1-2
V: TRBV18
CDR3: CASSPMLDGSNYGYTF

J: TRBJ1-4
V: TRBV5-1
CDR3: CASSLEAGGVGKLFF

J: TRBJ1-2
V: TRBV30
CDR3: CAWRDFACGYTF

J: TRBJ2-2
V: TRBV6-5
CDR3: CASSPEYRELFF

J: TRBJ2-2
V: TRBV3-1/TRBV3-2
CDR3: CASSPYHGQGGPTGELFF

J: TRBJ1-5
V: TRBV4-1
CDR3: CASSVNKGTDNQPQHF

J: TRBJ1-6
V: TRBV5-4
CDR3: CASSLETGTPLHF

J: TRBJ2-7
V: TRBV12-3/TRBV12-4
CDR3: CASSLETSYEQYF

J: TRBJ1-2
V: TRBV5-6
CDR3: CASSANPGFGYTF

J: TRBJ2-1
V: TRBV15
CDR3: CATSRDSFVNEQFF

J: TRBJ2-5
V: TRBV9
CDR3: CASSPTSGDLQETQYF

J: TRBJ2-2
V: TRBV27
CDR3: CASSPLWERPTGELFF

J: TRBJ2-3
V: TRBV5-8
CDR3: CASSLRGTDTQYF

J: TRBJ1-1
V: TRBV10-1
CDR3: CASSARATEAFF

J: TRBJ2-7
V: TRBV7-9
CDR3: CASSSGTSGGALGEQYF

J: TRBJ1-2
V: TRBV29-1
CDR3: CSVETANYGYTF

J: TRBJ1-1
V: TRBV3-1/TRBV3-2
CDR3: CASSLEGPGESDTEAFF

J: TRBJ2-1
V: TRBV9
CDR3: CASSGRNSYNEQFF

J: TRBJ1-2
V: TRBV4-3
CDR3: CASSQSPHPLGDGYTF

J: TRBJ1-6
V: TRBV27
CDR3: CASSPTPVGGLYNSPLHF

J: TRBJ2-7
V: TRBV10-2
CDR3: CASSEGKGDYEQYF

J: TRBJ2-1
V: TRBV5-4
CDR3: CASSLTTRNEQFF

J: TRBJ2-3
V: TRBV10-1
CDR3: CASSGTSGSDTQYF

J: TRBJ2-7
V: TRBV7-2
CDR3: CASSLAGVGEQYF

J: TRBJ1-2
V: TRBV7-2
CDR3: CASSSPTRGKHYGYTF

J: TRBJ2-5
V: TRBV4-1
CDR3: CASSLLGTSGLSKGETQYF

J: TRBJ1-1
V: TRBV2
CDR3: CASSVVEGNTEAFF

J: TRBJ1-1
V: TRBV5-5
CDR3: CASSFVYPGAEAFF

J: TRBJ2-2
V: TRBV10-3
CDR3: CATLVERELFF

J: TRBJ2-7
V: TRBV3-1/TRBV3-2
CDR3: CASSHGEVPYEQYF

J: TRBJ1-2
V: TRBV3-1/TRBV3-2
CDR3: CASSQGAITYGYTF

J: TRBJ1-3
V: TRBV7-9
CDR3: CASSSLLEGRSGNTIYF

J: TRBJ2-7
V: TRBV6-5
CDR3: CASRLGGTALREQYF

J: TRBJ2-2
V: TRBV5-1
CDR3: CASSPQGAETGELFF

J: TRBJ2-3
V: TRBV20-1
CDR3: CSASWASGGRSTDTQYF

J: TRBJ2-7
V: TRBV7-9
CDR3: CASSLAGSYEQYF

J: TRBJ2-1
V: TRBV9
CDR3: CASSVRESSYNEQFF

J: TRBJ1-4
V: TRBV12-3/TRBV12-4
CDR3: CASSTLAEKLFF

J: TRBJ1-5
V: TRBV19
CDR3: CASSIGRAGQPQHF

J: TRBJ2-3
V: TRBV27
CDR3: CASSFFLTDTQYF

J: TRBJ2-7
V: TRBV4-2
CDR3: CASSQPGQGAFEQYF